This entry features one TCR beta chain sequence. Its specificity is not known. These data belong to a study of a mutant IDH1 vaccine in newly diagnosed glioma. Study as a whole: Treated patients, approximately 60% male and around 38% female, averaged about 40 years of age.

Described time point: week 5, during vaccination. Mutant IDH1 20-mer peptide, at 300 ug, made up each vaccine dose, with topical imiquimod. Repertoires were generated with immunoSEQ multiplex PCR, while TCRdb's copy carries only in-frame clones and drops some. The sample contains tens of thousands of clones, about 80% of which appear only once. V was pared by 5 bases and J by 4 bases, with 15 bases between. The CDR3 runs 15 residues. General study points: Apparently unrelated to pseudoprogression were changes in the top peripheral T cell clonotypes.

This sequence joins TRBV23-1 and TRBJ1-3; D ambiguous. TRBV23-1 is known as an ORF, though its function is uncertain. The source of this sequence is a woman under 30 with glioma. Some clones in this sample may be carry-over from other donors' samples. The specimen was PBMCs, collected from a glioma patient whose treatment included an IDH1 peptide vaccine. Here the CDR3 DNA reads TGCGCCAGCAGTTACCCCGGACGGTACGGAAACACCATATATTTT. Amino acid sequence: CASSYPGRYGNTIYF.